This T cell receptor (beta chain) emerged from a study of CD8 T cells in Susac syndrome. This CDR3 has 13 amino acids. CDR1 is SGDLS, CDR2 YYNGEE, per germline. Trimming took 10 bases from V and 0 from J, leaving 12 bases between them. An amount of RNA that ranged from roughly 0.5 to 1 ug was reverse transcribed with random hexamers. One entry per CDR3 protein, called by TCRdb with MiXCR from the immunoSEQ multiplex PCR reads. The sample holds roughly 250,000 distinct CDR3 sequences; 96% are singletons and the top ten take about 0.094%. The receptor's source is a human donor with Susac syndrome. V gene TRBV9 combines with J gene TRBJ2-3; D might be TRBD1 (7 bases). The material sequenced was CD4+ T cells from PBMCs. In DNA, the CDR3 is TGTGCCTCCAGGGGGGCTAGCACAGATACGCAGTATTTT. This codes for CASRGASTDTQYF.